The clone carrying this TCR beta chain was observed a few times. Its specificity is not known. CDR1 and CDR2 (germline): MNHEY, SVGAGI. V lost 4 bases, J lost 0 bases, and 10 bases lay in between. The CDR3 has 15 residues. The time point was: patch test 1, 2 weeks after DPC sensitization. Treatment defined: therapeutic diphenylcyclopropenone sensitization with weekly scalp DPC. TCRdb ran MiXCR on the RACE reads and lists one entry per CDR3 protein. Among 150,000 to 200,000 distinct CDR3 sequences listed, 20% to 25% were seen once. These data belong to a study of human T cells and chemical hapten exposure. Across the whole study: The patients were mostly female; they had alopecia areata, totalis or universalis. TCR yield per sample varied, mainly due to pooled library volumes. Study outcomes and limitations: Counts of TCRs expanded at PT1 correlated positively with patch test score.

The sample in question was whole blood, obtained in connection with sensitization to the hapten diphenylcyclopropenone (DPC). This TCR came from a woman in her 50s with alopecia areata. Some clones in this sample may be carry-over from other donors' samples. The rearrangement links TRBV6-5 to TRBJ2-1; D perhaps matches TRBD2 (6 bases). CDR3 in amino acids: CASSLVGSSYNEQFF. CDR3 nucleotide sequence: TGTGCCAGCAGTTTGGTCGGGAGCTCCTACAATGAGCAGTTCTTC.